Listed below are T cell receptor beta chains from one sample, sequenced in a study of cytomegalovirus exposure and HLA in healthy donors. The protocol was immunoSEQ multiplex PCR, while the TCRdb copy is restricted to in-frame clones and leaves out a portion. The data contain about 180,000 clones, about 80% of them singletons. Specimen: PBMCs. These receptors came from a woman aged 60-75 years in good health and CMV-seropositive. The CDR3 runs from the conserved cysteine through the conserved F or W. The order of the fields is clone size, D gene, V gene, J gene, CDR3 DNA, CDR3 protein. A D gene is named only where the DNA matches it firmly. Clone size appears in some rows only: once, few, many, or a class for an expanded clone.

>NA|NA|TRBV7-6|TRBJ2-3
TGTGCCAGCAGCTCTCCCTACCGCCTAGTTTCAGATACGCAGTATTTT
CASSSPYRLVSDTQYF
>NA|NA|TRBV6-5|TRBJ1-1
TGTGCCAGCAGCCAGGTTTCGTCTGGGGCTTTCTTT
CASSQVSSGAFF
>NA|TRBD1|TRBV25-1|TRBJ2-7
TGTGCCAGCAAACAGGGGGCGAGGTACGAGCAGTACTTC
CASKQGARYEQYF
>NA|NA|TRBV5-4|TRBJ2-6
TGTGCCAGCAGCTTTACAGGGCGTGGGGCCAACGTCCTGACTTTC
CASSFTGRGANVLTF
>NA|TRBD2|TRBV28|TRBJ2-1
TGTGCCAGCAGTTTATTACTAGCGGGAAAATACAATGAGCAGTTCTTC
CASSLLLAGKYNEQFF
>NA|TRBD1|TRBV4-2|TRBJ1-5
TGTGCCAGCAGCAACCGACAGGGGGAGGGCAATCAGCCCCAGCATTTT
CASSNRQGEGNQPQHF
>NA|TRBD1|TRBV5-6|TRBJ2-7
TGTGCCAGCAGCTTGGAAACCGGGACAGGGATCAACGAGCAGTACTTC
CASSLETGTGINEQYF
>NA|TRBD1|TRBV18|TRBJ1-6
TGTGCCAGCTCACCAAAGATAACAGGGGGCGTCGATTCACCCCTCCACTTT
CASSPKITGGVDSPLHF
>NA|TRBD1|TRBV11-1|TRBJ2-5
TGTGCCAGCAGCCCCCGGACAGGCCGTACTCAAGAGACCCAGTACTTC
CASSPRTGRTQETQYF
>NA|TRBD2|TRBV27|TRBJ2-7
TGTGCCAGCAGATCAGGACTAGCGGGATCGGACGAGCAGTACTTC
CASRSGLAGSDEQYF
>NA|TRBD1|TRBV4-1|TRBJ1-2
TGCGCCAGCAGCCAGGACAGGGGGGGTGGCTACACCTTC
CASSQDRGGGYTF
>NA|NA|TRBV9|TRBJ1-2
TGTGCCAGCAGCTCATGGCGGGGTATTGGCTACACCTTC
CASSSWRGIGYTF
>NA|TRBD1|TRBV30|TRBJ1-2
TGTGCCTGGAGGGCCGGGACAGGGAAAGCCTATGGCTACACCTTC
CAWRAGTGKAYGYTF
>NA|NA|TRBV9|TRBJ2-7
TGTGCCAGCAGCGTACTTACCTACGAGCAGTACTTC
CASSVLTYEQYF
>once|TRBD1|TRBV9|TRBJ1-4
TGTGCCAGCAGCGGAGGATCAGGGGGTGTTGAAAAACTGTTTTTT
CASSGGSGGVEKLFF
>NA|TRBD1|TRBV6-1|TRBJ1-3
TGTGCCAGCAGTGTCGACAGGGGCGACACCATATATTTT
CASSVDRGDTIYF
>few|NA|TRBV28|TRBJ1-4
TGTGCAAGCAGTTTGGGCACCGCGACTAATGAAAAACTGTTTTTT
CASSLGTATNEKLFF
>NA|NA|TRBV30|TRBJ2-7
TGTGCCTGGAGGGTCCCCCGGGGGGCTGTGCAGTACTTC
CAWRVPRGAVQYF
>NA|TRBD1|TRBV28|TRBJ1-2
TGTGCCAGCAGTTTATTGGACAGGAACTATGGCTACACCTTC
CASSLLDRNYGYTF
>NA|NA|TRBV6-5|TRBJ2-5
TGTGCCAGCAGTTACCCAGGGATTGAGACCCAGTACTTC
CASSYPGIETQYF
>NA|NA|TRBV4-3|TRBJ1-1
TGCGCCAGCAGCCAAGGGGGGGGACTGAACACTGAAGCTTTCTTT
CASSQGGGLNTEAFF
>NA|TRBD1|TRBV2|TRBJ2-7
TGTGCCAGCAAAAGGACAGGGGCCTACGAGCAGTACTTC
CASKRTGAYEQYF
>NA|TRBD1|TRBV6-5|TRBJ1-2
TGTGCCAGCAGTTACCCCCCGGGACAGGGCTATGGCTACACCTTC
CASSYPPGQGYGYTF
>few|NA|TRBV6-5|TRBJ1-5
TGTGCCAGCAGGTCCGGACAGAGCAATCAGCCCCAGCATTTT
CASRSGQSNQPQHF
>NA|NA|TRBV6-5|TRBJ1-2
TGTGCCAGCAGTTATGCGCTAGGGGTTGGCTACACCTTC
CASSYALGVGYTF
>NA|NA|TRBV30|TRBJ2-4
TGTGCCTGGAGTGTACTAGGAGGGGGGAGACTAGCCAAAAACAGTCAGTACTTC
CAWSVLGGGRLAKNSQYF
>once|NA|TRBV21-1|TRBJ2-7
TGTGCCAGCAGGGTAGACAGGGGGGTATACGAGCAGTACTTC
CASRVDRGVYEQYF
>NA|TRBD2|TRBV9|TRBJ2-2
TGTGCCAGCAGTCGGGAGGGGGCCGGGGAGCTGTTTTTT
CASSREGAGELFF
>NA|NA|TRBV11-2|TRBJ2-5
TGTGCCAGCAGCCCCCCAAACACGGGGACCCAGTACTTC
CASSPPNTGTQYF
>NA|TRBD1|TRBV28|TRBJ1-2
TGTGCCAGCAGTTTTAGGAGGACAGGAGGTGGCTACACCTTC
CASSFRRTGGGYTF
>NA|NA|TRBV7-2|TRBJ1-1
TGTGCCAGCAGCCCACGACGGGGCGCGGGGGCTGAAGCTTTCTTT
CASSPRRGAGAEAFF
>NA|TRBD2|TRBV28|TRBJ2-7
TGTGCCAGCAGCCTCGGGAGGTACGAGCAGTACTTC
CASSLGRYEQYF
>NA|TRBD1|TRBV7-6|TRBJ2-7
TGTGCCAGCAGCCTAGCTACCGGACAGGTTTACGAGCAGTACTTC
CASSLATGQVYEQYF
>NA|TRBD2|TRBV6-1|TRBJ2-7
TGTGCCAGCAGTGCGACTAGCGGGGGGTCTATAAGCTACGAGCAGTACTTC
CASSATSGGSISYEQYF
>NA|NA|TRBV2|TRBJ2-6
TGTGCCAGCAGTAAAGAGTTTTCCGGGGTCCTGACTTTC
CASSKEFSGVLTF
>NA|NA|TRBV27|TRBJ2-7
TGTGCCAGCAGTTTATCGAGGGCACCAGGAGTCGAGCAGTACTTC
CASSLSRAPGVEQYF
>NA|TRBD1|TRBV23-1|TRBJ2-7
TGCGCCAGCTGGCCAGGACAGGGTTGTGAAGAGCAGTACTTC
CASWPGQGCEEQYF
>NA|NA|TRBV2|TRBJ1-5
TGTGCCAGCAGTCCCTGGGAGGATCAGCCCCAGCATTTT
CASSPWEDQPQHF
>NA|TRBD2|TRBV6-6|TRBJ2-1
TGTGCCAGCACCAGGGGTAGCGGGGGGTATGAGCAGTTCTTC
CASTRGSGGYEQFF
>few|NA|TRBV19|TRBJ1-6
TGTGCCAGTAGATACCTCCGGGAATCTAAGGATTCACCCCTCCACTTT
CASRYLRESKDSPLHF
>NA|TRBD1|TRBV2|TRBJ1-1
TGTGCCAGCAGTGAACAGGGGGCGCGTAACACTGAAGCTTTCTTT
CASSEQGARNTEAFF
>NA|TRBD1|TRBV18|TRBJ1-1
TGTGCCAGCTCACGTCCCGGGACAGGGAAGAACACTGAAGCTTTCTTT
CASSRPGTGKNTEAFF
>NA|TRBD2|TRBV28|TRBJ2-1
TGTGCCAGCAGCCCGGTGGGGGGGACCTACAATGAGCAGTTCTTC
CASSPVGGTYNEQFF
>NA|NA|TRBV7-9|TRBJ1-2
TGTTCCAGCAGCTTAGGCCTTGAAGGAGGTGGCTACACCTTC
CSSSLGLEGGGYTF
>NA|TRBD1|TRBV7-2|TRBJ2-2
TGTGCCAGCAGCTCTGGGACAGGGACCGGGGAGCTGTTTTTT
CASSSGTGTGELFF
>NA|NA|TRBV9|TRBJ2-1
TGTGCCAGCAGCGTAGAGGGAGTGGGGAGGTGGTTCGATGAGCAGTTCTTC
CASSVEGVGRWFDEQFF
>few|TRBD1|TRBV7-3|TRBJ1-4
TGTGCCAGCAGCACGGAACCGGACAGGGGATTTAATGAAAAACTGTTTTTT
CASSTEPDRGFNEKLFF
>once|TRBD2|TRBV7-3|TRBJ2-1
TGTGCCAGCAGCTTATTTTCTAGCGGGGGGGCCGCTAACAACAATGAGCAGTTCTTC
CASSLFSSGGAANNNEQFF
>NA|NA|TRBV14|TRBJ2-7
TGTGCCAGCAGCCAAGTGGCAGGGATAGGGGAGCAGTACTTC
CASSQVAGIGEQYF
>NA|TRBD1|TRBV5-1|TRBJ2-7
TGCGCCAGCAGCTCCTCCGTGGTGGGACAGGGAGGTTACGAGCAGTACTTC
CASSSSVVGQGGYEQYF
>NA|TRBD2|TRBV15|TRBJ2-3
TGTGCCACCAGCAGAGATCTAACTAGCGCGAGCACAGATACGCAGTATTTT
CATSRDLTSASTDTQYF
>NA|NA|TRBV4-1|TRBJ1-2
TGCGCCAGCAGCCCCCGTGGGAGGAGAGCTAACTATGGCTACACCTTC
CASSPRGRRANYGYTF
>NA|TRBD2|TRBV4-2|TRBJ2-3
TGTGCCAGCAGCCCGGGGACTAGCGGGAGCACAGATACGCAGTATTTT
CASSPGTSGSTDTQYF
>once|TRBD1|TRBV30|TRBJ1-5
TGTGCCTTACGGACAGGCTATAGCAATCAGCCCCAGCATTTT
CALRTGYSNQPQHF
>NA|NA|TRBV2|TRBJ1-5
TGTGCCAGCAGTGAGTTTGAGAATCAGCCCCAGCATTTT
CASSEFENQPQHF
>NA|NA|TRBV6-1|TRBJ1-1
TGTGCCAGCAGTGAAAGTCGGTACGGTTCGGGGGGCACTGAAGCTTTCTTT
CASSESRYGSGGTEAFF
>NA|NA|TRBV21-1|TRBJ2-1
TGTGCCAGCAGCAAAGGGACTAGCGGGAGCTCCTACAATGAGCAGTTCTTC
CASSKGTSGSSYNEQFF